The 4 T cell receptor beta chains reported below all come from one sample, sequenced in a study of blood T cell repertoires in COVID-19. Data came from immunoSEQ multiplex PCR; TCRdb stores just in-frame clones and leaves some out. The repertoire holds 200,000 to 250,000 clones, over 75% seen once, with about 2% in the top ten. Specimen: peripheral blood. All receptors derive from a man between 25 and 39 years old who had recovered from COVID-19.

V usage is TRBV7-9 and J usage is TRBJ2-3; 8 nucleotides line up with TRBD1. Per germline, CDR1 SEHNR and CDR2 FQNEAQ (reference sequence). With 3 bases clipped from V and 6 bases from J, the junction kept 8 bases outside the gene matches. CDR3 length: 15 residues. The CDR3 sequence: CASSFSRDRPDTQYF. Here the CDR3 DNA reads TGTGCCAGCAGCTTTTCGAGGGACAGGCCCGATACGCAGTATTTT. The whole variable domain, filled in from reference TRBV7-9 and TRBJ2-3, reads DTGVSQNPRHKITKRGQNVTFRCDPISEHNRLYWYRQTLGQGPEFLTYFQNEAQLEKSRLLSDRFSAERPKGSFSTLEIQRTEQGDSAMYLCASSFSRDRPDTQYFGPGTRLTVL.

The V and J genes are TRBV21-1 and TRBJ1-5; the tabulated D call, TRBD1, remains unverified against the DNA. TRBV21-1 is noted as a pseudogene. CDR3 size: 17 residues. The CDR3 nucleotides read TGTGCCAGCAGCCACGAAGGGACAGGGAGAATCAATCAGCCCCAGCATTTT. This codes for CASSHEGTGRINQPQHF.

The rearrangement joins TRBV11-1 to TRBJ1-2; D is unclear. Germline V CDR1 and CDR2: SGHAT, FQDESV (reference sequence). CDR3 size: 14 residues. V was trimmed by 1 base and J by 3 bases, leaving 9 bases between them. The CDR3 region is CASSLGEGHYGYTF. The CDR3 nucleotides read TGTGCCAGCAGCTTAGGAGAGGGCCACTATGGCTACACCTTC.

V is TRBV29-1 and J is TRBJ1-2; 7 bases are a match to TRBD1. In germline, CDR1 is SQVTM, CDR2 ANQGSEA. The CDR3 is 13 amino acids. V gave up 2 bases and J gave up 7 bases; unmatched junction bases: 7. CDR3 sequence reads: CSVEKGGGRGYTF. DNA of the CDR3: TGCAGCGTTGAAAAAGGGGGCGGCCGTGGCTACACCTTC.